The sequence of this T cell receptor (beta chain) was determined in a study of cytomegalovirus exposure and HLA in healthy donors. Study-wide results and limits: A later analysis showed HLA-associated TCR beta chains outstripping equally common others in clonal expansion. The authors listed 164 TCR beta chains as cytomegalovirus-associated. Follow-up analysis later connected one missense variant in DCLRE1C with trimming of TCR beta V- and J-genes.

The CDR3 spans 16 residues. The germline CDR1 and CDR2 sequences are SGHAT and FQNNGV. The V end lost 5 bases, the J end lost 6 bases, and 20 bases lay between the germline ends. In the PCR, 60 Vbeta and 13 Jbeta primers were used. Libraries were prepared by immunoSEQ multiplex PCR; TCRdb keeps only in-frame clonotypes and omits some of them. Of 150,000 to 200,000 clones in the sample, 77% were seen once. A note on this clone: The antigen is not known.

Donors counted as nominally healthy when sampled, yet unrecorded immune exposures were likely. Sequencing was done on a sample of PBMCs. The receptor comes from a woman in her thirties or forties in good health and CMV-seropositive. The V and J genes are TRBV11-2 and TRBJ1-5; D perhaps matches TRBD1 (5 bases). CDR3 region: CASSPRGGESGQPQHF. The CDR3 DNA reads as TGTGCCAGCAGCCCCCGGGGAGGGGAGAGTGGTCAGCCCCAGCATTTT.